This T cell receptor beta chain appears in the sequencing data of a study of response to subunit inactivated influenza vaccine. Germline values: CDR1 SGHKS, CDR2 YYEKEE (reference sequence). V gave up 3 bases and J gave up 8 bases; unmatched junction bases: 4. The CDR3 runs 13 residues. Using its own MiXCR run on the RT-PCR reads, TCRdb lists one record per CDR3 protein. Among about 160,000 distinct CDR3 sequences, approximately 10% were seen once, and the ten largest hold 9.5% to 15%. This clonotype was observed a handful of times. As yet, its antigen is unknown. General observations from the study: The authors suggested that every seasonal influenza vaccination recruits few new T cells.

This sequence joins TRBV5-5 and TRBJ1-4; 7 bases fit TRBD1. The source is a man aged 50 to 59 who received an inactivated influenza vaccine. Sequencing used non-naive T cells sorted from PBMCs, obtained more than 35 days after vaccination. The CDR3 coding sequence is TGTGCCAGCAGCTGGGGACAGAGGGAAAAACTGTTTTTT. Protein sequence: CASSWGQREKLFF.